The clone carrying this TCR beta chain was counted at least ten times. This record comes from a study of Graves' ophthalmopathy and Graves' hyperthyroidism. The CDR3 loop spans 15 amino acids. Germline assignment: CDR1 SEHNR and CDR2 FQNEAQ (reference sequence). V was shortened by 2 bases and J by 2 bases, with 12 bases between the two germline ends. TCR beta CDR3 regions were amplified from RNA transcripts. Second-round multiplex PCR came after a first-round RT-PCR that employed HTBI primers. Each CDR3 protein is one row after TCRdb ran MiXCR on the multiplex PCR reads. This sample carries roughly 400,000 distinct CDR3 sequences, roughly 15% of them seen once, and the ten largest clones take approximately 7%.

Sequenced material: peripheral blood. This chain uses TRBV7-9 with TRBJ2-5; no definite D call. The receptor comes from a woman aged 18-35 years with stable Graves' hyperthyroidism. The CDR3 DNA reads TGTGCCAGCAGCTTACTGTCAGGTCCACAAGAGACCCAGTACTTC. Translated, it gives CASSLLSGPQETQYF.